This TCR beta chain was recovered during a study of long-term antiretroviral therapy in people with HIV. The wider study: In the earliest collections, sampling predates the 2015 immediate-ART recommendation by about a decade. Study observations and caveats: Regardless of time point, clones expanded before ART dominated the repertoire. The ART regimens used between the mid-2000s and the late 2010s may be less effective than current ones.

They ran version v3.0 of the immunoSEQ assay at survey level. Produced via immunoSEQ multiplex PCR; TCRdb's table is partial and in-frame only. This table holds about 17,000 clones, approximately 78% found once. V was cut by 6 bases and J by 5 bases, with 16 bases left in between. This CDR3 region has 14 residues. Germline assignment: CDR1 MNHNY and CDR2 SVGAGI (reference sequence). For each donor, at least one pre-ART and at least two post-ART PBMC samples were available. Notes on this clone: Its antigen is as yet unknown.

J is TRBJ2-5 and V is TRBV6-6, with unresolved D. Specimen: unsorted PBMCs, collected 0.3 years after starting antiretroviral therapy. The clonotype originates from a man younger than 35 with HIV. CDR3 in amino acids: CASSSLYALETQYF. CDR3 DNA: TGTGCCAGCAGCTCCCTCTACGCTCTGGAGACCCAGTACTTC.